The rows below give T cell receptor beta chains drawn from one sample of a study of spatial heterogeneity in lung cancer. TCRdb passed the 5' RACE reads through MiXCR, listing each CDR3 protein once. Of thousands of distinct CDR3 sequences listed, roughly 3% are singletons. The starting material was lung tumor tissue, obtained at surgery. The source of these receptors is a male donor with early-stage non-small cell lung cancer. The CDR3 runs from the conserved cysteine through the conserved F or W. The order of the fields is D gene, clone size, J gene, V gene, CDR3 DNA, CDR3 protein. D genes are given only for firm matches. Not all rows give a size; the values are once, few, many and, for expanded clones, a class.

TRBD1,few,TRBJ2-1,TRBV19,TGTGCCAGTAGTACCCCGGGACAGTGGGGCAATGAGCAGTTCTTC,CASSTPGQWGNEQFF
TRBD2,many,TRBJ2-3,TRBV5-1,TGCGCCAGCAGCCCGGGGGGGGGCTCCACAGATACGCAGTATTTT,CASSPGGGSTDTQYF
-,medium-sized,TRBJ2-5,TRBV18,TGTGCCAGCTCACCGGGGCTTGGAGAGACCCAGTACTTC,CASSPGLGETQYF
-,-,TRBJ2-5,TRBV12-3/TRBV12-4,TGTGCCAGCAGTTTTTTTGGCCCGGAGACCCAGTACTTC,CASSFFGPETQYF
-,medium-sized,TRBJ1-2,TRBV5-6,TGTGCCAGCAGCCCCCTCCCTAGTGATTACTATGGCTACACCTTC,CASSPLPSDYYGYTF
-,many,TRBJ1-6,TRBV6-6,TGTGCCAGCAACCGGGAGACGGACAATTCACCCCTCCACTTT,CASNRETDNSPLHF
TRBD2,medium-sized,TRBJ2-1,TRBV20-1,TGCAGTGCTAGTAGTGGGAGGAGCGGGAGATACAATGAGCAGTTCTTC,CSASSGRSGRYNEQFF
-,many,TRBJ1-5,TRBV9,TGTGCCAGCAGCCGTCCCCCCGATCGGCCCCAGCATTTT,CASSRPPDRPQHF
TRBD2,many,TRBJ2-1,TRBV3-1,TGTGCCAGCAGCACCCAGCGGGAGACTGAGCAGTTCTTC,CASSTQRETEQFF
TRBD1,medium-sized,TRBJ2-2,TRBV29-1,TGCAGCGTTGGAGGGACAGGGGGCAACACCGGGGAGCTGTTTTTT,CSVGGTGGNTGELFF
-,many,TRBJ2-3,TRBV30,TGTGCCTGGGCCGGGCAGACTCTCACAGATACGCAGTATTTT,CAWAGQTLTDTQYF